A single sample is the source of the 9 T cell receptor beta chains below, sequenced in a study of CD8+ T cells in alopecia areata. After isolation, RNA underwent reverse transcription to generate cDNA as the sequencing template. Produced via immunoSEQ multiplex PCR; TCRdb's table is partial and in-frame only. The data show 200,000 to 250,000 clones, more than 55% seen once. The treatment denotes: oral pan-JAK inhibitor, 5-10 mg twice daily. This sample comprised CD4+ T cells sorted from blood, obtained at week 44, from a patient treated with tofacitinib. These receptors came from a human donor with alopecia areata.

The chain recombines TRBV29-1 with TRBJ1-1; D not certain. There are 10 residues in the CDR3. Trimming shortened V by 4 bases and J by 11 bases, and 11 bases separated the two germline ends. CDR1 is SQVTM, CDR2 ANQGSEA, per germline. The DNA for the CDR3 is TGCAGCGTTGCGGAGAGTGGCGCTTTCTTT. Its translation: CSVAESGAFF.

The CDR3 loop is CSVERPGQFTEAFF. The CDR3 nucleotides read TGCAGCGTAGAAAGACCGGGACAGTTCACTGAAGCTTTCTTT. J is TRBJ1-1 and V is TRBV29-1; 7 nucleotides align to TRBD1. This CDR3 spans 14 amino acids. Germline loops: CDR1 SQVTM, CDR2 ANQGSEA. The J segment lost 4 bases and the V segment lost 6 bases, leaving 11 bases of the junction unmatched.

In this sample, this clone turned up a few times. The DNA of the CDR3 is TGCAGCGTTGTCTGGGGGATCGGTGAAGCTTTCTTT. Residues: CSVVWGIGEAFF. The genes are TRBV29-1 and TRBJ1-1, with D tentatively TRBD1 (5 bases). Germline values: CDR1 SQVTM, CDR2 ANQGSEA. The V end was cut by 4 bases, the J end by 7 bases, with 13 bases between. The CDR3 contains 12 residues. Supplemented by reference TRBV29-1 and TRBJ1-1, the full variable domain reads SAVISQKPSRDICQRGTSLTIQCQVDSQVTMMFWYRQQPGQSLTLIATANQGSEATYESGFVIDKFPISRPNLTFSTLTVSNMSPEDSSIYLCSVVWGIGEAFFGQGTRLTVV.

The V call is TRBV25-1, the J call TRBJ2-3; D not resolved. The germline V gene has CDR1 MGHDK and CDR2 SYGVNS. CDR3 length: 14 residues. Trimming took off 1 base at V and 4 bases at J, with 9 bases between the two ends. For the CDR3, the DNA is TGTGCCAGCAGTGAATTTGGCGCCTCAGATACGCAGTATTTT. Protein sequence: CASSEFGASDTQYF.

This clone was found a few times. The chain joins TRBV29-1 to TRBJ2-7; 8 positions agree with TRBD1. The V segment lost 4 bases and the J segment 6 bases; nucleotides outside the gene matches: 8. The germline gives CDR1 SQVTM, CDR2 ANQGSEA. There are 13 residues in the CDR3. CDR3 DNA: TGCAGCGTTGGGGCAGGGGGCTTGGGCGAGCAGTACTTC. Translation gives CSVGAGGLGEQYF.

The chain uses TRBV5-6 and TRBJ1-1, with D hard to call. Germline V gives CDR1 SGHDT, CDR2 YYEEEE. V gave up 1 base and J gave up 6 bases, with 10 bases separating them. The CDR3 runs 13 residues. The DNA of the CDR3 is TGTGCCAGCAGCTTGACCCGGTTTCCTGAAGCTTTCTTT. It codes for CASSLTRFPEAFF.

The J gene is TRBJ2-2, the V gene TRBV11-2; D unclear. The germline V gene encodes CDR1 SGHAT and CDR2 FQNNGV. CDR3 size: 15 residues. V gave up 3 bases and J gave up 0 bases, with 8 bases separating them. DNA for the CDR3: TGTGCCAGCAGCTTTCAGATAACGAACACCGGGGAGCTGTTTTTT. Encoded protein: CASSFQITNTGELFF.

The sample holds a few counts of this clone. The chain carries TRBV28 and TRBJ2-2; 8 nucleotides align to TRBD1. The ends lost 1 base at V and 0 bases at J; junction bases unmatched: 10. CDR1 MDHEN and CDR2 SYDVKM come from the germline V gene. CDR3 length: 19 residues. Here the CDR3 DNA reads TGTGCCAGCAGTTTATTGCCCCGGACAGGGTGGTCGAACACCGGGGAGCTGTTTTTT. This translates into CASSLLPRTGWSNTGELFF.

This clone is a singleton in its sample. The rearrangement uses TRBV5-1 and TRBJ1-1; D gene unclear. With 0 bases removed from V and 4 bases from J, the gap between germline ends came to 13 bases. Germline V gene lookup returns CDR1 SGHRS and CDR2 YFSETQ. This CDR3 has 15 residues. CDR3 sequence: CASSLESRMGTEAFF. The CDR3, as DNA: TGCGCCAGCAGCTTGGAATCGAGGATGGGCACTGAAGCTTTCTTT. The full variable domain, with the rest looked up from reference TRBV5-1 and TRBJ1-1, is KAGVTQTPRYLIKTRGQQVTLSCSPISGHRSVSWYQQTPGQGLQFLFEYFSETQRNKGNFPGRFSGRQFSNSRSEMNVSTLELGDSALYLCASSLESRMGTEAFFGQGTRLTVV.